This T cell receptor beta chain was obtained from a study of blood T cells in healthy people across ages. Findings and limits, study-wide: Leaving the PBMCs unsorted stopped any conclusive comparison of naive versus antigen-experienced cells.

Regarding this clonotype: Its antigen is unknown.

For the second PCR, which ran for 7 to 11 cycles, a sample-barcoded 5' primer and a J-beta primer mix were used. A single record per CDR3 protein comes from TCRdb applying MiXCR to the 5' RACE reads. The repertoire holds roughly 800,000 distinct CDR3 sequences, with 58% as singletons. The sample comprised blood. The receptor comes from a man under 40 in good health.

Here the CDR3 DNA reads TGCAGTGCTAGTGGCCAGGGAAGAGATACGCAGTATTTT. Its translation is CSASGQGRDTQYF. The chain employs TRBV20-1 and TRBJ2-3; D is perhaps TRBD1 (5 bases). The CDR3 extends over 13 amino acids. V lost 3 bases and J lost 5, with 12 bases in between. Germline CDR1 is DFQATT and CDR2 is SNEGSKA (reference sequence).